The 7 T cell receptor beta chains in this list originate from one sample, sequenced in a study of cytomegalovirus exposure and HLA in healthy donors. Some clones are missing from TCRdb's copy, which holds only in-frame ones; the method was immunoSEQ multiplex PCR. The sample carries 150,000 to 200,000 clones, 75% to 90% recorded once. The sample taken for sequencing was PBMCs. The receptors originated from a man aged 18 to 30 in good health and CMV-seropositive.

This clone was seen more than once but under ten times. The chain links TRBV6-7 to TRBJ1-1; 9 nucleotides agree with TRBD1. TRBV6-7 is sorted into the ORF group, with uncertain function. The V segment lost 8 bases and the J segment 1 base; nucleotides outside the gene matches: 20. The CDR3 extends over 19 amino acids. CDR3 protein: CASGSTGTGNIRGNTEAFF. In nucleotides, the CDR3 is TGTGCCAGCGGTTCAACCGGGACAGGGAATATCAGGGGGAACACTGAAGCTTTCTTT.

The chain has TRBV5-3 and TRBJ2-2, with 7 bases lining up with TRBD1. TRBV5-3 is known as an ORF, though its function is uncertain. The CDR3 consists of 17 residues. V lost 1 base to trimming and J lost 3 bases; unmatched junction nucleotides: 9. In nucleotides, the CDR3 is TGTGCCAGAAGCTTGAGTCCGGACAGGCAAGACACCGGGGAGCTGTTTTTT. This encodes CARSLSPDRQDTGELFF.

The gene calls are TRBV5-1 and TRBJ2-1; tentatively, D is TRBD2 (5 bases). The CDR3 runs 13 residues. Germline V gives CDR1 SGHRS, CDR2 YFSETQ. The V end was cut by 4 bases, the J end by 9 bases, with 14 bases between. The CDR3 loop reads CASSQWTQPEQFF. CDR3 coding DNA: TGCGCCAGCAGCCAATGGACTCAACCTGAGCAGTTCTTC.

This clone was detected only a few times. V gene TRBV2 combines with J gene TRBJ1-4; D unresolved. CDR1 and CDR2 from the germline V gene are SNHLY and FYNNEI. The CDR3 sequence is 11 residues long. V lost 3 bases and J lost 6, with 2 bases in between. CDR3 sequence: CASSDDEKLFF. The CDR3 coding sequence is TGTGCCAGCAGTGACGATGAAAAACTGTTTTTT.

The CDR3 reads CASSYPTSRGQETQYF. CDR3 bases: TGTGCCAGCAGTTACCCGACCAGCAGGGGCCAAGAGACCCAGTACTTC. J is TRBJ2-5 and V is TRBV6-5, with D tentatively TRBD1 (6 bases). The germline V gene encodes CDR1 MNHEY and CDR2 SVGAGI. The CDR3 is 16 amino acids. V lost 2 bases and J 1 base, leaving 14 bases between the germline ends.

V usage is TRBV6-5 and J usage is TRBJ1-1, with 9 bases identical to TRBD1. Germline V lookup: CDR1 MNHEY, CDR2 SVGAGI. V trimming: 0 bases; J trimming: 9 bases; junction bases outside the gene matches: 2. The CDR3 contains 13 residues. In nucleotides, the CDR3 is TGTGCCAGCAGTTACTCGGACAGGGGTAAAGCTTTCTTT. This gives the protein CASSYSDRGKAFF.

The chain links TRBV9 to TRBJ2-5; 7 bases fit TRBD2. This CDR3 has 15 amino acids. In germline, CDR1 is SGDLS, CDR2 YYNGEE. The V and J ends lost 0 bases and 5 bases, in that order; junction bases with no gene match: 7. CDR3: CASSVGGSPGETQYF. DNA for the CDR3: TGTGCCAGCAGCGTAGGCGGGAGCCCCGGCGAGACCCAGTACTTC.